These 23 T cell receptor beta chains were sequenced from one sample in a study of CD8 T cell repertoires and HIV-1 epitope variants. Only in-frame clones appear in the TCRdb table, and some are missing; sequencing was by immunoSEQ multiplex PCR. The repertoire holds thousands of clones, with about 61% as singletons. These receptors have no known antigen. Sequencing used cultured CD8+ T cells derived from PBMCs. The receptors shown here come from a male donor with HIV.

J is TRBJ1-6 and V is TRBV4-3, with D perhaps TRBD1 (5 bases). V shed 4 bases and J shed 7 bases, with 14 bases lying between them. The germline gives CDR1 LGHNA, CDR2 YSLEER. This CDR3 has 15 amino acids. CDR3 sequence (DNA): TGCGCCAGCAGCCTCAGCTCTGGGGCCAATTCACCCCTCCACTTT. It encodes CASSLSSGANSPLHF.

V is TRBV10-2 and J is TRBJ2-1; 8 nucleotides line up with TRBD2. The CDR3 extends over 18 amino acids. Germline lookup yields CDR1 WSHSY and CDR2 SAAADI. V was clipped by 2 bases and J by 4 bases; unmatched bases: 13. The CDR3 region is CASSEVVHSGSGYNEQFF. CDR3 sequence (DNA): TGCGCCAGCAGTGAGGTGGTCCACAGCGGGAGTGGGTACAATGAGCAGTTCTTC.

The chain joins TRBV2 to TRBJ2-1; the match to TRBD1 covers 8 bases. The CDR3 spans 13 residues. Germline CDR1 is SNHLY and CDR2 is FYNNEI. Germline trimming cut 8 bases from V and 7 bases from J; bases unmatched to any gene: 7. The CDR3 DNA reads TGTGCCAGCGGGCAGGGGGCGCATAATGAGCAGTTCTTC. Amino acids: CASGQGAHNEQFF.

The DNA of the CDR3 is TGTGCCAGTGATCCCGGGACGAACTTCTATGGCTACACCTTC. Translating it yields CASDPGTNFYGYTF. The chain employs TRBV19 and TRBJ1-2; weak D call: TRBD1 (5 bases). The CDR3 runs 14 residues. From germline, CDR1 is LNHDA and CDR2 SQIVND (reference sequence). Between the trimmed V and J ends, which lost 8 bases and 4 bases, there was a span of 17 bases.

The V call is TRBV7-9, the J call TRBJ1-5; D uncertain. The CDR3 has 12 amino acids. V lost 2 bases to trimming and J lost 1 base, with 0 bases between them. Germline CDR1 SEHNR, CDR2 FQNEAQ (reference sequence). The CDR3 reads CASSLSNQPQHF. CDR3 sequence (DNA): TGTGCCAGCAGCTTAAGCAATCAGCCCCAGCATTTT.

CDR3 nucleotides: TGCGCCAGCAGCCAGGGCGGCACCTACGAGCAGTACTTC. Its translation: CASSQGGTYEQYF. This chain links TRBV4-1 with TRBJ2-7; no definite D call. The V gene lost 3 bases and the J gene lost 2 bases, with 8 bases spanning the gap. In germline, CDR1 is MGHRA, CDR2 YSYEKL. CDR3 length equals 13 residues.

The chain employs TRBV28 and TRBJ1-4; TRBD1 might be the D (5 bases). Germline V gene data show CDR1 as MDHEN and CDR2 as SYDVKM. The CDR3 is made up of 15 amino acids. V was cut by 8 bases and J by 1 base, with 14 bases left in between. CDR3 nucleotide sequence: TGTGCCAGCGGGACTCTGGGGGGAACTAATGAAAAACTGTTTTTT. It codes for CASGTLGGTNEKLFF.

The J gene is TRBJ2-7, the V gene TRBV4-2; 10 bases agree with TRBD2. The CDR3 is 14 residues long. Germline CDR1 reads LGHNA; CDR2 reads YNFKEQ. Unmatched junction bases numbered 5, after V lost 2 bases and J lost 7 bases. The CDR3: CASSQQAGGGEQYF. CDR3 nucleotides: TGTGCCAGCAGCCAACAAGCGGGAGGGGGGGAGCAGTACTTC.

Here the CDR3 DNA reads TGTGCCAGTAGTATCAACGAGGACAGGAGTAAACAGTACTTC. This sequence encodes CASSINEDRSKQYF. The chain carries TRBV19 and TRBJ2-4, with 7 bases aligning to TRBD1. Germline V gene data show CDR1 as LNHDA and CDR2 as SQIVND (reference sequence). CDR3 length: 14 residues. V lost 3 bases to trimming and J lost 13 bases; unmatched junction nucleotides: 12.

This chain links TRBV28 with TRBJ2-5; TRBD1 aligns across 11 bases. The V gene's germline CDR1 is MDHEN and CDR2 SYDVKM. With V trimmed by 5 bases and J by 1 base, 0 bases remained unmatched. The CDR3 contains 14 residues. Here the CDR3 DNA reads TGTGCCAGCAGTGGGACAGGGGGCCAAGAGACCCAGTACTTC. This encodes CASSGTGGQETQYF.

The rearrangement joins TRBV5-5 to TRBJ2-5, with D possibly TRBD1 on 5 matching bases. With 0 bases removed from V and 1 base from J, the gap between germline ends came to 7 bases. Looked up from germline, CDR1 is SGHKS and CDR2 is YYEKEE (reference sequence). The CDR3 spans 14 residues. The CDR3 here is CASSLVTAQETQYF. The CDR3 DNA reads TGTGCCAGCAGCTTGGTGACAGCCCAAGAGACCCAGTACTTC.

The CDR3 sequence: CASSLALAGISYNEQFF. The CDR3 nucleotides read TGTGCCAGCAGCTTAGCACTAGCGGGGATCTCCTACAATGAGCAGTTCTTC. This chain uses TRBV7-9 with TRBJ2-1; 10 nucleotides line up with TRBD2. Per germline, CDR1 SEHNR and CDR2 FQNEAQ (reference sequence). The CDR3 extends over 17 amino acids. V lost 0 bases, J lost 0 bases, and 2 bases stayed unmatched.

The rearrangement joins TRBV5-6 to TRBJ2-7, with 7 bases fitting TRBD1. This CDR3 has 13 amino acids. After removal of 3 bases from V and 1 base from J, the junction contained 1 base not matched to a gene. Germline CDR1 reads SGHDT; CDR2 reads YYEEEE. The CDR3 here is CASSYRGSYEQYF. The DNA for the CDR3 is TGTGCCAGCAGCTACAGGGGTTCCTACGAGCAGTACTTC.

This clone was seen a handful of times. The gene calls are TRBV6-1 and TRBJ2-7; D may be TRBD1 (6 bases). Trimming removed 4 bases from V and 3 bases from J, with 13 bases in between. CDR1 and CDR2 (germline): MNHNS, SASEGT. The CDR3 loop spans 14 amino acids. The CDR3 reads CASSARDNGYEQYF. CDR3 nucleotides: TGTGCCAGCAGTGCTCGGGACAACGGCTACGAGCAGTACTTC.

This clone has a handful of counts. One end of the junction does not line up with germline, which may come from a read error. The chain has TRBV11-2 and TRBJ2-1; 7 bases agree with TRBD2. The CDR3 runs to 15 residues. From germline, CDR1 is SGHAT and CDR2 FQNNGV. The CDR3 is CASSGEEFGGRIIIF. DNA of the CDR3: TGTGCCAGCAGCGGTGAGGAGTTTGGCGGGAGAATCATTATCTTC.

This chain links TRBV5-1 with TRBJ2-7; TRBD2 agrees at 7 bases. The CDR3 loop spans 15 amino acids. Germline V lookup: CDR1 SGHRS, CDR2 YFSETQ. The V and J ends lost 2 bases and 3 bases, in that order; junction bases with no gene match: 8. The CDR3 nucleotides read TGCGCCAGCAGCTTTTTTGGACTAGAGGACTACGAGCAGTACTTC. It specifies CASSFFGLEDYEQYF. Drawing the rest from reference TRBV5-1 and TRBJ2-7, the complete variable domain is KAGVTQTPRYLIKTRGQQVTLSCSPISGHRSVSWYQQTPGQGLQFLFEYFSETQRNKGNFPGRFSGRQFSNSRSEMNVSTLELGDSALYLCASSFFGLEDYEQYFGPGTRLTVT.

This clone was counted a few times. The chain has TRBV28 and TRBJ1-2; no reliable D call. The germline gives CDR1 MDHEN, CDR2 SYDVKM. The CDR3 spans 11 residues. V lost 5 bases to trimming and J lost 8 bases, with 9 bases between them. The CDR3 sequence is CASSLPGGYTF. The DNA of the CDR3 is TGTGCCAGCAGTCTGCCGGGAGGCTACACCTTC.

V gene TRBV19 combines with J gene TRBJ2-3; no clear D gene. CDR1 is LNHDA, CDR2 SQIVND, per germline (reference sequence). The CDR3 totals 17 residues. The ends were cut back, 1 base at V and 2 bases at J, with 16 bases in the middle. The CDR3 protein is CASSIVANPSATDTQYF. Here the CDR3 DNA reads TGTGCCAGTAGTATAGTTGCTAACCCCTCGGCCACAGATACGCAGTATTTT.

The chain carries TRBV5-6 and TRBJ2-7, with no clear D. Trimming pared 6 bases from V and 0 bases from J, leaving 7 bases between. CDR3 size: 12 residues. Germline assignment: CDR1 SGHDT and CDR2 YYEEEE. This CDR3 reads CASKGISYEQYF. The CDR3 bases are TGTGCCAGCAAAGGGATCTCCTACGAGCAGTACTTC.

This clone was counted a single time. V gene TRBV7-9 combines with J gene TRBJ2-5; D is possibly TRBD1 (5 bases). The V gene's germline CDR1 is SEHNR and CDR2 FQNEAQ (reference sequence). The germline V and J ends were trimmed by 4 bases and 4 bases, with 13 bases remaining between them. The CDR3 contains 14 residues. CDR3 sequence: CASSSTQGLETQYF. The CDR3 DNA reads TGTGCCAGCAGCTCGACCCAGGGTTTAGAGACCCAGTACTTC.

The chain links TRBV7-9 to TRBJ2-1; D remains unclear. There are 11 residues in the CDR3. The germline V and J ends were trimmed by 1 base and 9 bases, with 4 bases remaining between them. From germline, CDR1 is SEHNR and CDR2 FQNEAQ (reference sequence). The CDR3 DNA reads TGTGCCAGCAGCTTAGGGACTGAGCAGTTCTTC. Translating it yields CASSLGTEQFF.

The chain employs TRBV28 and TRBJ2-5; D is unresolved. V was cut by 1 base and J by 0 bases, with 9 bases left in between. Looked up from germline, CDR1 is MDHEN and CDR2 is SYDVKM. The CDR3 has 15 residues. The CDR3 DNA sequence: TGTGCCAGCAGTTTATCCCTTTATAACCAAGAGACCCAGTACTTC. The encoded protein is CASSLSLYNQETQYF.

V usage is TRBV6-1 and J usage is TRBJ2-2, with D perhaps matching TRBD1 or TRBD2 (5 bases each). The CDR3 length is 15 residues. In germline, CDR1 is MNHNS, CDR2 SASEGT. Trimming pared 10 bases from V and 1 base from J, leaving 16 bases between. CDR3: CAITRGVLNTGELFF. In DNA form, the CDR3 reads TGTGCCATTACAAGAGGGGTTCTGAACACCGGGGAGCTGTTTTTT.